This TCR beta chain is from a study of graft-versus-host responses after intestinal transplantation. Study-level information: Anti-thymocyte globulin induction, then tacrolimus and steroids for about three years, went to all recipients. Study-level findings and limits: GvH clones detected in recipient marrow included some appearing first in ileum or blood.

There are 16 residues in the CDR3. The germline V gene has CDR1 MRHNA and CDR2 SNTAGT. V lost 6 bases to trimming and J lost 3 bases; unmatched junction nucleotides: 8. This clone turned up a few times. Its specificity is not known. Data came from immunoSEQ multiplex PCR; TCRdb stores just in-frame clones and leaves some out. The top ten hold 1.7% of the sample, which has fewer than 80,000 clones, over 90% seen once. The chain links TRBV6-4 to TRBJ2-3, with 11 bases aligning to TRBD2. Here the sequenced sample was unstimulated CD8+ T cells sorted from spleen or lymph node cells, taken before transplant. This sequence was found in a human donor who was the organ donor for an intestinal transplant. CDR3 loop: CASSPGTSGATDTQYF. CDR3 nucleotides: TGTGCCAGCAGCCCCGGGACTAGCGGAGCAACAGATACGCAGTATTTT.